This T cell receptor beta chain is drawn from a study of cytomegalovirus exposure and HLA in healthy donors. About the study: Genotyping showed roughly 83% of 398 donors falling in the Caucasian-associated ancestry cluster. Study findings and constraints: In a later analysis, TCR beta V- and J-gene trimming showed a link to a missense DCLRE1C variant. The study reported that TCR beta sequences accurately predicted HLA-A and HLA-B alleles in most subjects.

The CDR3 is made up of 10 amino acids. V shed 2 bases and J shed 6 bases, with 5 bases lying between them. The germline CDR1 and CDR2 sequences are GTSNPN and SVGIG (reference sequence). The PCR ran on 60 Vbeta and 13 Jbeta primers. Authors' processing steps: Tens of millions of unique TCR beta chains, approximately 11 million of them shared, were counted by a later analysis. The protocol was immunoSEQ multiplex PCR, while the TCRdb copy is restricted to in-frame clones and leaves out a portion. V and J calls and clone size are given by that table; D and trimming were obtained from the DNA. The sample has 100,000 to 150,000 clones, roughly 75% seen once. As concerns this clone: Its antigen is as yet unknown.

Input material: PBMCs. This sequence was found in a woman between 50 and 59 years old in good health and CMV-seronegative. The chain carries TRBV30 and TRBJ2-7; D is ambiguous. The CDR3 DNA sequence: TGTGCCTGGAGTATTAGCGAGCAGTACTTC. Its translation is CAWSISEQYF.